Detailed here is one TCR beta chain. What it binds is not known. A clone one base away is much larger, so this may be a read error. The sample belongs to a study of T cells in Graves' hyperthyroidism and ophthalmopathy. RNA transcripts were the template for amplifying TCR beta CDR3 regions. TCR CDR3 regions were first amplified by RT-PCR with HTBI primers. Via MiXCR, TCRdb re-called the multiplex PCR reads, giving one row per CDR3 protein. The repertoire holds some 300,000 distinct CDR3 sequences, with approximately 17% as singletons. With 3 bases removed from V and 8 bases from J, the gap between germline ends came to 20 bases. Germline loops: CDR1 LGHNT, CDR2 FRNRAP. The CDR3 spans 16 residues. Study-level results: The model identified upcoming ophthalmopathy a median 6.5 months ahead of onset.

The origin of this receptor is a man between 25 and 39 years old with Graves' hyperthyroidism. V is TRBV12-5 and J is TRBJ2-1, with D tentatively TRBD2 (6 bases). Sequencing used blood. CDR3 coding DNA: TGTGCTAGTGGTTTCCGGGGGTCTAGAGATCGGGATGAGCAGTTCTTC. It is translated as CASGFRGSRDRDEQFF.